A selection of T cell receptor beta chains follows, all from one sample in a study of Ad26.COV2.S vaccination and SARS-CoV-2 variants. Profiled with immunoSEQ multiplex PCR; TCRdb holds only in-frame clones, not every one. The sample holds about 350,000 clones; 80% to 90% are singletons and the top ten take approximately 5%. Sample: peripheral blood, taken in a trial of Ad26.COV2.S vaccine versus placebo. These receptors came from a person aged 18-65 years who received the Ad26.COV2.S COVID-19 vaccine or a placebo. Both conserved end residues are part of each CDR3. The D gene is left open where the match is weak. Where a row states a size, it is once, few, many or the class of an expanded clone; other rows omit it.

size: -; J: TRBJ2-1; D: -; V: TRBV4-1; CDR3: CASSQDPDSYSYNEQFF; DNA: TGCGCCAGCAGCCAAGACCCCGACAGTTACTCCTACAATGAGCAGTTCTTC
size: -; J: TRBJ2-3; D: TRBD2; V: TRBV5-1; CDR3: CASSLSSSGSYTQYF; DNA: TGCGCCAGCAGCTTATCATCCAGCGGGAGTTATACGCAGTATTTT
size: -; J: TRBJ2-7; D: TRBD2; V: TRBV11-2; CDR3: CASSTPSGKPYEQYF; DNA: TGTGCCAGCAGCACCCCTAGCGGGAAACCCTACGAGCAGTACTTC
size: -; J: TRBJ2-2; D: -; V: TRBV5-1; CDR3: CASSLVLAQNTGELFF; DNA: TGCGCCAGCAGCTTGGTACTAGCCCAGAACACCGGGGAGCTGTTTTTT
size: -; J: TRBJ1-4; D: -; V: TRBV19; CDR3: CASSEEGTTNEKLFF; DNA: TGTGCCAGTTCTGAAGAGGGGACAACTAATGAAAAACTGTTTTTT
size: -; J: TRBJ2-3; D: TRBD2; V: TRBV28; CDR3: CASSSRTSGSFTDTQYF; DNA: TGTGCCAGCAGTTCTCGGACTAGCGGGAGTTTCACAGATACGCAGTATTTT
size: -; J: TRBJ1-2; D: -; V: TRBV3-1/TRBV3-2; CDR3: CASSQGRTRGGYTF; DNA: TGTGCCAGCAGCCAGGGGCGGACTAGGGGAGGCTACACCTTC
size: -; J: TRBJ2-1; D: TRBD2; V: TRBV11-2; CDR3: CASSTTSAGRGYNEQFF; DNA: TGTGCCAGCAGCACTACTAGCGCCGGGAGGGGCTACAATGAGCAGTTCTTC
size: -; J: TRBJ1-1; D: TRBD1; V: TRBV2; CDR3: CPQIELGQLNTEAFF; DNA: TGTCCCCAAATCGAACTGGGACAGCTGAACACTGAAGCTTTCTTT
size: -; J: TRBJ2-1; D: TRBD2; V: TRBV13; CDR3: CASSLAAGGNEQFF; DNA: TGTGCCAGCAGCTTAGCAGCGGGGGGCAATGAGCAGTTCTTC
size: once; J: TRBJ1-1; D: -; V: TRBV23-1; CDR3: CASSQRGSEAFF; DNA: TGCGCCAGCAGTCAACGGGGTTCAGAAGCTTTCTTT
size: -; J: TRBJ2-7; D: -; V: TRBV5-4; CDR3: CASSLTGTQEQYF; DNA: TGTGCCAGCAGCTTGACAGGGACGCAGGAGCAGTACTTC
size: -; J: TRBJ1-4; D: -; V: TRBV6-5; CDR3: CASSYRASNEKLFF; DNA: TGTGCCAGCAGTTACAGGGCAAGTAATGAAAAACTGTTTTTT
size: -; J: TRBJ2-7; D: TRBD2; V: TRBV7-2; CDR3: CASSLVVSSGGFYEQYF; DNA: TGTGCCAGCAGCTTAGTCGTTAGTAGCGGGGGGTTCTACGAGCAGTACTTC
size: -; J: TRBJ1-3; D: TRBD1; V: TRBV5-1; CDR3: CASSVDRVTSGNTIYF; DNA: TGCGCCAGCAGCGTAGACAGGGTTACCTCTGGAAACACCATATATTTT
size: -; J: TRBJ2-1; D: -; V: TRBV5-1; CDR3: CASSLGLVNNEQFF; DNA: TGCGCCAGCAGCTTGGGGTTAGTGAACAATGAGCAGTTCTTC
size: few; J: TRBJ2-1; D: TRBD2; V: TRBV4-1; CDR3: CASSQDWEGSYNEQFF; DNA: TGCGCCAGCAGCCAAGATTGGGAGGGGTCCTACAATGAGCAGTTCTTC
size: -; J: TRBJ2-7; D: -; V: TRBV5-1; CDR3: CASSLETRLPGEQYF; DNA: TGCGCCAGCAGCTTGGAGACTAGACTACCCGGCGAGCAGTACTTC
size: -; J: TRBJ2-7; D: -; V: TRBV28; CDR3: CASSFGRTYEQYF; DNA: TGTGCCAGCAGTTTTGGTCGAACCTACGAGCAGTACTTC
size: -; J: TRBJ2-3; D: -; V: TRBV15; CDR3: CATRLDRGTDTQYF; DNA: TGTGCCACCCGTCTTGACAGAGGCACAGATACGCAGTATTTT
size: -; J: TRBJ1-1; D: -; V: TRBV4-1; CDR3: CASSRTAGSEAFF; DNA: TGCGCCAGCAGCAGGACAGCAGGGTCTGAAGCTTTCTTT
size: -; J: TRBJ2-2; D: -; V: TRBV3-1/TRBV3-2; CDR3: CASSLHTDTENTGELFF; DNA: TGTGCCAGCAGCCTACATACGGACACGGAGAACACCGGGGAGCTGTTTTTT
size: -; J: TRBJ2-7; D: -; V: TRBV28; CDR3: CASSSRGRFRNEQYF; DNA: TGTGCCAGCAGCTCCCGAGGGCGGTTTAGGAACGAGCAGTACTTC
size: -; J: TRBJ1-3; D: TRBD1; V: TRBV19; CDR3: CASSDRDRGGNTIYF; DNA: TGTGCCAGTAGTGACCGGGACAGGGGAGGAAACACCATATATTTT
size: -; J: TRBJ1-1; D: -; V: TRBV5-1; CDR3: CASSSPGEGNTEAFF; DNA: TGCGCCAGCAGCTCTCCGGGGGAAGGGAACACTGAAGCTTTCTTT
size: -; J: TRBJ1-5; D: -; V: TRBV10-3; CDR3: CAISNTGLGPQHF; DNA: TGTGCCATCAGCAACACAGGGCTCGGGCCCCAGCATTTT
size: once; J: TRBJ2-3; D: -; V: TRBV5-5; CDR3: CASSLAPTDTQYF; DNA: TGTGCCAGCAGCTTGGCCCCCACAGATACGCAGTATTTT
size: once; J: TRBJ2-3; D: -; V: TRBV6-5; CDR3: CASSYDQSGTQYF; DNA: TGTGCCAGCAGTTACGACCAATCTGGTACGCAGTATTTT
size: few; J: TRBJ2-1; D: TRBD2; V: TRBV11-2; CDR3: CASSLGLLAGVDEQFF; DNA: TGTGCCAGCAGCTTAGGGCTGCTAGCGGGGGTTGATGAGCAGTTCTTC
size: -; J: TRBJ1-1; D: -; V: TRBV27; CDR3: CASSLGRGRSEAFF; DNA: TGTGCCAGCAGTTTGGGCAGAGGGCGTTCTGAAGCTTTCTTT
size: once; J: TRBJ2-5; D: TRBD2; V: TRBV11-2; CDR3: CASSSWTGGQQETQYF; DNA: TGTGCCAGCAGCTCCTGGACGGGAGGTCAGCAAGAGACCCAGTACTTC
size: -; J: TRBJ2-2; D: -; V: TRBV11-1; CDR3: CASSRQRTGELFF; DNA: TGTGCCAGCAGCCGACAGCGCACCGGGGAGCTGTTTTTT
size: -; J: TRBJ1-6; D: -; V: TRBV15; CDR3: CATSRDSGSDNSPLHF; DNA: TGTGCCACCAGCAGAGATTCGGGGTCCGATAATTCACCCCTCCACTTT
size: -; J: TRBJ2-3; D: TRBD1; V: TRBV7-9; CDR3: CASSYWTGTDTQYF; DNA: TGTGCCAGCAGCTACTGGACAGGCACCGATACGCAGTATTTT
size: once; J: TRBJ2-1; D: TRBD2; V: TRBV2; CDR3: CASGGLADNEQFF; DNA: TGTGCCAGCGGGGGACTAGCTGACAATGAGCAGTTCTTC
size: -; J: TRBJ2-1; D: -; V: TRBV19; CDR3: CASSIDRVMSPYNEQFF; DNA: TGTGCCAGTAGTATAGATCGGGTAATGTCCCCCTACAATGAGCAGTTCTTC
size: -; J: TRBJ2-2; D: -; V: TRBV2; CDR3: CASITGQNTGELFF; DNA: TGTGCCAGCATAACGGGGCAGAACACCGGGGAGCTGTTTTTT
size: -; J: TRBJ1-3; D: -; V: TRBV18; CDR3: CASSPRGAPSGNTIYF; DNA: TGTGCCAGCTCACCACGGGGGGCCCCCTCTGGAAACACCATATATTTT
size: -; J: TRBJ1-2; D: -; V: TRBV27; CDR3: CASSLLGGTKAYGYTF; DNA: TGTGCCAGCAGTTTACTAGGAGGGACTAAAGCCTATGGCTACACCTTC
size: -; J: TRBJ2-2; D: -; V: TRBV11-2; CDR3: CASSETRDTGELFF; DNA: TGTGCCAGCAGCGAAACCAGGGACACCGGGGAGCTGTTTTTT
size: -; J: TRBJ2-3; D: -; V: TRBV6-5; CDR3: CASRPIYPDTQYF; DNA: TGTGCCAGCAGACCTATTTACCCAGATACGCAGTATTTT
size: -; J: TRBJ2-5; D: -; V: TRBV5-6; CDR3: CASSFMDSREETQYF; DNA: TGTGCCAGCAGCTTTATGGACTCCCGTGAGGAGACCCAGTACTTC
size: -; J: TRBJ1-1; D: TRBD1; V: TRBV6-5; CDR3: CASRKTGENTEAFF; DNA: TGTGCCAGCAGAAAGACAGGGGAGAACACTGAAGCTTTCTTT
size: -; J: TRBJ2-1; D: -; V: TRBV15; CDR3: CATSRGSEGGQEQFF; DNA: TGTGCCACCAGCAGAGGATCTGAGGGAGGCCAGGAGCAGTTCTTC
size: -; J: TRBJ1-1; D: -; V: TRBV3-1/TRBV3-2; CDR3: CASSQERSGAFF; DNA: TGTGCCAGCAGCCAAGAAAGAAGTGGAGCTTTCTTT
size: once; J: TRBJ2-1; D: TRBD2; V: TRBV9; CDR3: CASSVLIAGGPNEQFF; DNA: TGTGCCAGCAGCGTCTTGATAGCGGGGGGCCCCAATGAGCAGTTCTTC
size: -; J: TRBJ1-1; D: -; V: TRBV13; CDR3: CASSLGTGAEAFF; DNA: TGTGCCAGCAGCTTAGGGACAGGCGCTGAAGCTTTCTTT
size: medium-sized; J: TRBJ1-4; D: -; V: TRBV7-2; CDR3: CASSFDQGSATNEKLFF; DNA: TGTGCCAGCAGCTTTGATCAGGGGTCTGCAACTAATGAAAAACTGTTTTTT
size: -; J: TRBJ2-2; D: TRBD2; V: TRBV19; CDR3: CASSTLWAGDSVNTGELFF; DNA: TGTGCCAGTAGCACACTGTGGGCGGGAGACTCAGTGAACACCGGGGAGCTGTTTTTT
size: -; J: TRBJ1-3; D: TRBD1; V: TRBV7-2; CDR3: CASSFRDSQNTIYF; DNA: TGTGCCAGCAGCTTCCGGGACAGTCAAAACACCATATATTTT
size: -; J: TRBJ1-5; D: TRBD1; V: TRBV28; CDR3: CASSSRTGGLNQPQHF; DNA: TGTGCCAGCAGTTCAAGGACAGGGGGCTTAAATCAGCCCCAGCATTTT
size: -; J: TRBJ1-5; D: -; V: TRBV2; CDR3: CASSISGDNQPQHF; DNA: TGTGCCAGCAGTATCTCAGGGGATAATCAGCCCCAGCATTTT
size: -; J: TRBJ2-3; D: -; V: TRBV25-1; CDR3: CASSDQPGTTTDTQYF; DNA: TGTGCCAGCAGTGATCAACCCGGGACAACCACAGATACGCAGTATTTT
size: -; J: TRBJ2-7; D: -; V: TRBV7-9; CDR3: CASSPQAGASYEQYF; DNA: TGTGCCAGCAGCCCACAGGCAGGGGCATCTTACGAGCAGTACTTC
size: -; J: TRBJ1-6; D: -; V: TRBV19; CDR3: CASSIDWRGRSPLHF; DNA: TGTGCCAGTAGTATAGATTGGAGGGGAAGATCACCCCTCCACTTT
size: -; J: TRBJ2-3; D: TRBD1; V: TRBV29-1; CDR3: CSAPGQGPDTQYF; DNA: TGCAGCGCCCCTGGACAGGGCCCAGATACGCAGTATTTT
size: -; J: TRBJ2-3; D: -; V: TRBV7-9; CDR3: CASSPSMTNTGDTQYF; DNA: TGTGCCAGCAGCCCCTCAATGACCAACACCGGGGATACGCAGTATTTT
size: -; J: TRBJ1-1; D: -; V: TRBV5-6; CDR3: CASSLGGGGTEAFF; DNA: TGTGCCAGCAGCTTGGGAGGGGGAGGCACTGAAGCTTTCTTT
size: once; J: TRBJ1-3; D: -; V: TRBV4-1; CDR3: CASSQGPGESTGNTIYF; DNA: TGCGCCAGCAGCCAAGGACCTGGCGAGAGCACTGGAAACACCATATATTTT